Detailed here is one T cell receptor beta chain. Its cognate antigen is unknown. Using immunoSEQ multiplex PCR, the repertoire was profiled, and TCRdb retains in-frame clones only, with some absent. The repertoire has fewer than 200,000 clones, 85% of them found once; the top ten carry 16%. The record originates from a study of cytomegalovirus exposure and HLA in healthy donors. Study as a whole: The same platform was used for the roughly 130 validation repertoires as for the approximately 730 first-cohort repertoires, as reported in a later analysis.

The study, taken as a whole, reports: In vitro experiments confirmed that a few CMV-associated chains were specific for CMV antigens. Researchers counted roughly 150 TCR beta chains as cytomegalovirus-associated.

Between the trimmed V and J ends, which lost 0 bases and 4 bases, there was a span of 10 bases. Germline V lookup: CDR1 MNHNS, CDR2 SASEGT. The CDR3 length is 15 residues. The rearrangement uses TRBV6-1 and TRBJ1-3; D remains unclear. What was sequenced was PBMCs. The receptor's source is a man aged 18 to 30 in good health and CMV-seropositive. CDR3 loop: CASSEAEERGNTIYF. DNA of the CDR3: TGTGCCAGCAGTGAAGCGGAGGAGAGGGGAAACACCATATATTTT.